One T cell receptor (beta chain) is described in this entry. The table lists this clonotype with a count of one. Its antigen is still unknown. No quality values exist for individual bases; no much larger clone is one base distant. A lone read gives weak evidence. This specimen comes from a study of blood T cells in healthy people across ages (dated by TCRdb to between 2014 and 2017). Some background on the complete study: Template switching captured roughly one uniquely barcoded TCR beta cDNA molecule per two T cells in model experiments. To track age-related changes in TCR beta repertoire diversity, the study relied on deep sequencing normalized with unique cDNA molecular identifiers. The donors were split into four age groups: young (average around 15 years), middle-aged (nearly 40), aged (62) and long-lived (approximately 80). Donors of different ages were randomly distributed across sequencing lanes to avoid experimental bias. For two donors (one aged 18 to 30 and one aged 80 or older), the study analyzed two additional independent replicas of 1 million unique cDNA reads from the same blood draw.

CDR1 SQVTM and CDR2 ANQGSEA are derived from the germline V gene. Inclusive of the bounding cysteine and phenylalanine, the CDR3 is 14 residues long. Solely the CDR3 DNA is kept, with 42 bases framed from the first base. A distance of 15 bases separates the germline ends of V and J, which lose 6 bases and 0 bases respectively. Beyond this particular receptor, the publication reports: Estimates of total diversity based on one million sequenced T cells were regarded as lower bounds and as underestimates. Conclusive comparison of naive and antigen-experienced compartments was prevented by the profiling of bulk unsorted PBMCs. The CMV infection status of donors was not known, potentially confounding age-related changes in expanded clonotypes. There was a strong correlation between observed TCR beta diversity and the percentage of naive T cells measured by flow cytometry. The long-lived group showed more naive CD4+ T cells, fewer expanded clones and increased TCR diversity than the aged group, suggesting age selection. Observed TCR beta diversity per million T cells fell roughly linearly with age, and a significant reduction was already apparent by age around 44.

The roughly 42 donors, aged about 6 to 90 years, were systemically healthy Caucasian individuals from Russia. Approximately 9 milliliters of peripheral blood were collected from each donor into EDTA-treated Vacutainer tubes. Ficoll-Paque density-gradient centrifugation was used to isolate PBMCs, with at least 6.5 million obtained per sample. Trizol reagent was used to extract total RNA from PBMCs, with at least 5.5 micrograms per sample. Naive CD45RAhigh/CD27high T cell percentages were measured by flow cytometry on a PBMC aliquot from every donor. The library relied on 5' RACE. Sequencing relied on an Illumina HiSeq 2500. A second roughly 6 to 12 cycle PCR used a sample-barcoded 5' primer and a J-beta primer mix. A unique molecular identifier was introduced onto each TCR beta cDNA molecule by a template-switch 5' adaptor carrying 12 random nucleotides. Each sample yielded at least 2.5 million CDR3-containing paired-end reads. First-strand cDNA synthesis was performed from all RNA using the Mint cDNA synthesis kit, with priming by a TRBC-specific oligonucleotide. After uracil-DNA glycosylase treatment, a first 18-cycle PCR used universal primers M1SS and BC2_uni_R on all cDNA. The authors processed their data as follows. For normalization, 1 million high-quality reads, each with a distinct molecular identifier, were randomly selected from each sample. Instead of being binned into consensus sequences, reads that shared molecular identifiers were thrown out. MiTCR, set to a Q25 quality threshold and the strictest error-elimination algorithm, was used for CDR3 identification, clonotype clustering and error correction. A nonparametric unseen species model with Euler transformation was used to estimate a lower bound on total TCR beta diversity. The public reads were reprocessed in TCRdb via fastp at Q25 and MiXCR, keeping in-frame beta chains. CDR3 protein duplicates are merged, each entry listing the most common genes and DNA. The V and J calls reflect TCRdb's pipeline rather than the authors' work. Present in this sample are about 750,000 distinct CDR3 sequences, 53% of which were seen just once. Clones ranked in the top ten supply about 42% of the sample.

This sequence was found in an elderly man in good health. Sequenced sample: blood. Recombination joined TRBV29-1 with TRBJ2-7; a tentative D call is TRBD1 (6 bases match). For the CDR3, the sequence is CSVKGQSLSYEQYF. Read as DNA, the sequence is TGCAGCGTGAAAGGACAGTCCCTCTCCTACGAGCAGTACTTC.